What follows is one TCR beta chain and its context. The antigen it recognizes is unknown. The sample holds no much larger clone one base away, and base qualities are not on file. This record comes from a study of graft-versus-host responses after intestinal transplantation (dated by TCRdb to 2020 to 2022). General notes on the study: Recipients received multivisceral, liver-intestinal, or isolated intestinal transplants. Every recipient was given anti-thymocyte globulin induction, followed by roughly 3 years of maintenance tacrolimus and steroids. Alloreactive clones were identified by sequencing pre-transplant mixed lymphocyte reaction products and comparing these products with unstimulated pre-transplant donor and recipient T cells. After intestinal transplantation, graft-versus-host and host-versus-graft alloreactive T cell clones were followed in the graft, circulation and bone marrow using bulk TCR-beta CDR3 sequencing. Donor T cell macrochimerism was defined as a peak of at least 4% donor T cells among recipient peripheral blood mononuclear cells. Of the 20 to 25 intestinal transplant recipients enrolled in the cohort, one of whom was a retransplant, a few patients without pretransplant specimens were excluded. Samples from three later patients were sequenced in-house on an Illumina MiSeq with MiXCR processing rather than by the commercial service.

CDR1 and CDR2, looked up from the germline V gene, are MDHEN and SYDVKM. The CDR3 sequence holds 15 residues, the cysteine and phenylalanine included. The sequence is cut down to CDR3 DNA, 45 bases in frame from base 1. The V and J ends are trimmed by 7 bases and 0 bases, leaving 13 bases between them. Libraries came from the immunoSEQ multiplex PCR assay. For most patients, genomic DNA was isolated with the Qiagen DNeasy Blood and Tissue Kit and shipped frozen to Adaptive Biotechnologies for TCR sequencing. For most patients, genomic DNA was subjected to high-throughput TCR-beta CDR3 sequencing by Adaptive Biotechnologies. The original pipeline was this. Adaptive's ImmunoSEQ software supplied the TCR sequencing data for around 17 patients, while MiXCR and VDJtools were used to process a few other patients. To correct CD4 versus CD8 sorting errors, sequences present in both subsets at a frequency ratio below 5:1 were removed. CDR3 nucleotide sequences shared between donor and recipient were removed because their origin could not be assigned. To count as alloreactive, a clone needed at least 2-fold expansion over unstimulated cells and a minimum CFSE-low frequency of 0.002% (template counts) or 0.001% (read counts). Clones were considered mappable if detected in sequenced pre-transplant spleen, lymph node, or MLR CFSE-low populations of the donor or recipient. The cumulative frequency of alloreactive clones was calculated as a percentage of all sequences, weighted by copy number. TCRdb stores this immuneACCESS table with in-frame sequences only. Part of the clones is absent; in the studies checked, under half of the shortfall reflects unresolved V genes, and no reason is known for the rest. For V, J and clone size, that table is used; D and trimming come from the DNA. Across this sample there are some 84,000 clones, with approximately 78% seen only once. Jointly, the top ten make up around 0.83% of the sample.

The study at large found these results: Patients with donor T cell macrochimerism had high GvH to HvG T cell clonal ratios in their allografts. GvH clones turned up in recipient bone marrow, with some appearing earlier in ileal mucosa or blood, a pattern consistent with an intestinal mucosal origin. Conclusions were limited by the relatively low number and heterogeneity of intestinal transplant patients. Early after transplant, peak levels of circulating GvH clones were found to be associated with declines in HvG clones.

What this sample's time point label stands for: cells obtained before transplantation from donor or recipient. CD3+CD4+ and CD3+CD8+ populations were FACS-sorted from unstimulated pre-transplant donor and recipient cells taken from spleen or lymph nodes. The starting material was unstimulated CD4+ T cells sorted from spleen or lymph node cells, obtained before intestinal transplant. The sequence links TRBV28 to TRBJ1-3; the D gene lacks a confident call. The TCR sequence derives from a human donor who received an intestinal transplant. The nucleotide sequence reads TGTGCCAGCATCAACCCGGGGAGCTCTGGAAACACCATATATTTT. Its translation is CASINPGSSGNTIYF.